This T cell receptor beta chain was sequenced in a study of blood T cell repertoires in COVID-19 (dated by TCRdb to the early 2020s). For context, the study as a whole: Samples from collaborators originated in the United States, Italy and Spain and spanned both the acute and convalescent phases of COVID-19. Where available, HLA class I and class II types were obtained from metadata supplied by the sample provider rather than from assay-based typing. Subjects who had been exposed to COVID-19, were actively infected with it, or had recovered from it provided the deeply sampled blood TCRbeta repertoires that made up the dataset. A de-identified subject ID, COVID-19 status, age in years and sex were almost always included in the sample metadata. The repertoires were released in a freely available public database meant as a resource for research on the immune response to SARS-CoV-2. The prospective study material was composed of cDNA or gDNA derived from T cells, B-cell-depleted T cells, or PBMCs. Samples came from the ongoing ImmuneRACE study (first 160 participants) plus 1,254 subjects from 6 global collaborators.

One collaborating source in Seattle enrolled patients during active infection and followed them longitudinally through the course of disease. The collaborating institutions used their own protocols to collect whole blood in K2EDTA tubes. For TCRbeta analysis, collaborators shipped samples as frozen whole blood, isolated PBMCs, or DNA extracted from either of those sample types. General conclusions and limits of the study: Clinical and demographic metadata were provided uncurated, with the amount varying by source and participant.

On this clone: Its antigen is not yet known. No base quality information exists; no much larger clone differs at one position.

The immunoSEQ Assay, a bias-controlled multiplex PCR, was used to amplify TCRbeta CDR3 regions from genomic DNA. As for the original processing: The number of nucleated cells in each sample was estimated by amplification of reference gene primers within the assay. Sequence reads were collapsed and filtered to measure the absolute abundance of every unique TCRbeta CDR3 rearrangement. For each sample, productive Simpson clonality was calculated as the square root of Simpson's diversity index over productive rearrangements. TCRdb took this table from immuneACCESS and kept in-frame rearrangements with V and J called. Such tables lack part of the clones; where checked against another copy, unresolved V genes explain under half of the gap, and the rest is unexplained. V and J calls and clone size are copied from that table; D and trimming were computed from the DNA. The sample table holds some 310,000 clones, of which around 90% were seen once. The ten largest make up 0.8% to 1.3% of the sample.

Trimming removed 3 bases from V and 3 bases from J, leaving 9 bases between the germline ends. The CDR3 holds 14 amino acids from the cysteine to the phenylalanine. This entry keeps only the CDR3 DNA: 42 bases, framed from base 1. CDR1 and CDR2, looked up from the germline V gene, are SGHVS and FQNEAQ. The sample comprised peripheral blood. This receptor was obtained from a woman in her thirties or forties with COVID-19, enrolled during active disease. In this chain, TRBV7-8 is recombined with TRBJ1-5; the D segment could be TRBD1, given 5 matching bases. The nucleotides read TGTGCCAGCAGCTTCGGGGGTCTCAATCAGCCCCAGCATTTT. Protein translation: CASSFGGLNQPQHF.